The T cell receptor beta chain described here comes from a study of shared T cell receptors in the human thymus. Measured with immunoSEQ multiplex PCR; TCRdb has only the in-frame clones, and not every one. The sample shows about 660,000 clones, approximately 90% of them seen only once. The germline gives CDR1 MGHRA, CDR2 YSYEKL. The CDR3 contains 13 residues. V was clipped by 2 bases and J by 8 bases; unmatched bases: 4. The same data also went into a second study, on human thymus T cells. From that study: Congenital heart defects were the reason for the corrective surgery that the donors, healthy Finnish infants, were having. During corrective heart surgery, resections were taken, and the thymus tissue came from them. Biased V and J segment usage appeared in thymus and peripheral blood. There were highly overlapping thymic repertoires among unrelated individuals, as related research reported.

The source of this sequence is a boy younger than two with a congenital heart defect. The specimen was thymocytes. The chain is built from TRBV4-1 and TRBJ1-2; 8 nucleotides match TRBD1. For the CDR3, the DNA is TGCGCCAGCAGCCAAACAGGGGGTAGAGGCTACACCTTC. It translates to CASSQTGGRGYTF.